The 20 T cell receptor beta chains reported below all come from one sample, sequenced in a study of CD8 T cells in ankylosing spondylitis. One entry per CDR3 protein results from TCRdb running MiXCR on the 5' RACE reads. The sample has under 300,000 distinct CDR3 sequences; over 8.5% are singletons. Sequencing was performed on blood, either unsorted or a sorted T cell fraction (not recorded which). The receptor source for this set is a male donor with ankylosing spondylitis or in good health (not recorded which).

This clonotype has just a few counts. The chain has TRBV20-1 and TRBJ2-7; 8 positions agree with TRBD2. J was trimmed by 3 bases and V by 1 base; bases with no gene match: 5. The CDR3 length is 14 residues. CDR1 is DFQATT, CDR2 SNEGSKA, per germline (reference sequence). The CDR3: CSARVLAGSYEQYF. CDR3 nucleotides: TGCAGTGCTAGAGTCCTAGCGGGTAGCTACGAGCAGTACTTC.

This clonotype was counted a few times. This rearrangement joins TRBV7-3 to TRBJ2-2; maybe TRBD2 (5 bases). The length of the CDR3 is 13 residues. V lost 5 bases, J lost 7 bases, and 11 bases lay in between. Germline loops: CDR1 SGHTA, CDR2 FQGTGA. CDR3 DNA sequence: TGTGCCAGCAGCGGCCTTCGGGACGGGGAGCTGTTTTTT. This codes for CASSGLRDGELFF.

This clonotype occurred a few times. The J gene is TRBJ2-3, the V gene TRBV5-1; possible D gene TRBD1, 5 bases. V was pared by 3 bases and J by 0 bases, with 14 bases between. The germline gives CDR1 SGHRS, CDR2 YFSETQ. The CDR3 consists of 16 residues. CDR3 DNA: TGCGCCAGCAGCTCGGACCCAGGGATGAGCACAGATACGCAGTATTTT. It yields the protein CASSSDPGMSTDTQYF.

V is TRBV20-1 and J is TRBJ2-7; 15 bases match TRBD2. The CDR3 is 16 amino acids. The V segment lost 3 bases and the J segment 3 bases; nucleotides outside the gene matches: 6. Germline V gene data show CDR1 as DFQATT and CDR2 as SNEGSKA (reference sequence). In nucleotides, the CDR3 is TGCAGTGCTAGTGGACTAGCGGGGGGGGCTAGCTACGAGCAGTACTTC. It is translated as CSASGLAGGASYEQYF.

This chain uses TRBV7-2 with TRBJ2-1; 12 nucleotides line up with TRBD2. The length of the CDR3 is 16 residues. Unmatched junction bases numbered 6, after V lost 4 bases and J lost 5 bases. The germline V gene has CDR1 SGHTA and CDR2 FQGNSA. The CDR3 is CASSWGLAGVHNEQFF. The CDR3 DNA reads TGTGCCAGCAGCTGGGGACTAGCGGGCGTCCACAATGAGCAGTTCTTC.

This clonotype was recorded a few times. This chain joins TRBV28 and TRBJ2-1; 10 nucleotides match TRBD1. This CDR3 has 16 amino acids. V trimming: 6 bases; J trimming: 6 bases; junction bases outside the gene matches: 11. Per the germline V gene, CDR1 is MDHEN and CDR2 is SYDVKM. DNA of the CDR3: TGTGCCAGCAGCCGGGAGCCGGGACAGGGGACCAATGAGCAGTTCTTC. The encoded protein is CASSREPGQGTNEQFF. The full variable domain, in which reference TRBV28 and TRBJ2-1 provide the parts outside the CDR3, is DVKVTQSSRYLVKRTGEKVFLECVQDMDHENMFWYRQDPGLGLRLIYFSYDVKMKEKGDIPEGYSVSREKKERFSLILESASTNQTSMYLCASSREPGQGTNEQFFGPGTRLTVL.

This clonotype was counted ten times or more. V is TRBV12-3 or TRBV12-4 and J is TRBJ2-2; maybe TRBD2 (7 bases). This CDR3 has 15 residues. V lost 5 bases to trimming and J lost 4 bases, with 14 bases between them. DNA of the CDR3: TGTGCCAGCAGTCCGCTTGGGGGGGCCACCGGGGAGCTGTTTTTT. Its translation: CASSPLGGATGELFF.

This clonotype was detected ten times or more. The chain is built from TRBV6-5 and TRBJ1-2, with D perhaps matching TRBD1 (6 bases). Germline V gives CDR1 MNHEY, CDR2 SVGAGI. This CDR3 is 14 amino acids long. The ends were cut back, 4 bases at V and 4 bases at J, with 13 bases in the middle. In DNA, the CDR3 is TGTGCCAGCAGTTTCAGCAGGGGTGTCTATGGCTACACCTTC. This codes for CASSFSRGVYGYTF.

This clonotype was seen ten or more times. The V call is TRBV20-1, the J call TRBJ1-2, with 7 bases that match TRBD1. The CDR3 consists of 15 residues. The V gene's germline CDR1 is DFQATT and CDR2 SNEGSKA (reference sequence). The V gene end was trimmed by 6 bases and the J gene end by 2 bases; junction bases not matched to a gene: 12. DNA for the CDR3: TGCAGTGCCCGGAGAAGGGGACAGATGAACTATGGCTACACCTTC. Its translation: CSARRRGQMNYGYTF.

The chain combines TRBV5-1 with TRBJ2-3, with 8 bases matching TRBD1. The ends lost 6 bases at V and 5 bases at J; junction bases unmatched: 8. This CDR3 has 14 residues. CDR1 SGHRS and CDR2 YFSETQ come from the germline V gene. The DNA of the CDR3 is TGCGCCAGCAATCAGGGGGCGCCGGGAGATACGCAGTATTTT. Translating gives CASNQGAPGDTQYF.

This clonotype was detected ten times or more. The J gene is TRBJ2-2, the V gene TRBV5-1, with D possibly being TRBD1 (6 bases). Deletions cut 5 bases from V and 0 bases from J, with 14 bases between. Germline values: CDR1 SGHRS, CDR2 YFSETQ. This CDR3 is built from 16 residues. In DNA form, the CDR3 reads TGCGCCAGCAGACCGGGACATACTACGAACACCGGGGAGCTGTTTTTT. Protein product: CASRPGHTTNTGELFF.

This clonotype came up many times. This sequence joins TRBV5-1 and TRBJ2-7; 7 bases map to TRBD1. This CDR3 spans 14 amino acids. Germline loops: CDR1 SGHRS, CDR2 YFSETQ. V gave up 8 bases and J gave up 1 base; unmatched junction bases: 9. CDR3 sequence reads: CASIIGTVSYEQYF. In DNA form, the CDR3 reads TGCGCCAGTATAATAGGGACAGTATCCTACGAGCAGTACTTC.

The chain recombines TRBV7-8 with TRBJ2-7, with 12 bases identical to TRBD2. The CDR3 loop spans 19 amino acids. In germline, CDR1 is SGHVS, CDR2 FQNEAQ. After removal of 5 bases from V and 7 bases from J, the junction contained 21 bases not matched to a gene. The CDR3 DNA reads as TGTGCCAGCAGCCCCCATAGAGGCGCTAGCGGGAGGGCCGGCGAAGAGCAGTACTTC. This codes for CASSPHRGASGRAGEEQYF. Together with reference TRBV7-8 and TRBJ2-7, the CDR3 gives the full variable domain: GAGVSQSPRYKVAKRGQDVALRCDPISGHVSLFWYQQALGQGPEFLTYFQNEAQLDKSGLPSDRFFAERPEGSVSTLKIQRTQQEDSAVYLCASSPHRGASGRAGEEQYFGPGTRLTVT.

This clonotype was counted at least ten times. The genes are TRBV5-1 and TRBJ2-1, with 8 positions matching TRBD1. Germline V gives CDR1 SGHRS, CDR2 YFSETQ. This CDR3 is 15 amino acids long. V gave up 2 bases and J gave up 3 bases; unmatched junction bases: 4. CDR3: CASSFRDRSYNEQFF. The CDR3 coding sequence is TGCGCCAGCAGCTTCCGGGACAGGAGCTACAATGAGCAGTTCTTC. The whole variable domain, filled in from reference TRBV5-1 and TRBJ2-1, reads KAGVTQTPRYLIKTRGQQVTLSCSPISGHRSVSWYQQTPGQGLQFLFEYFSETQRNKGNFPGRFSGRQFSNSRSEMNVSTLELGDSALYLCASSFRDRSYNEQFFGPGTRLTVL.

This clonotype was counted once. The chain has TRBV6-6 and TRBJ1-2; D ambiguous. With 6 bases removed from V and 8 bases from J, the gap between germline ends came to 16 bases. The CDR3 runs to 13 residues. Germline V gene lookup returns CDR1 MNHNY and CDR2 SVGAGI (reference sequence). The DNA for the CDR3 is TGTGCCAGCAGCAACTTTCCGGGATTCGGCTACACCTTC. This translates into CASSNFPGFGYTF.

The V and J genes are TRBV18 and TRBJ2-1; 13 bases are shared with TRBD2. Germline V CDR1 and CDR2: KGHSH, LQKENI. After removal of 2 bases from V and 7 bases from J, the junction contained 2 bases not matched to a gene. This CDR3 contains 15 residues. The CDR3 DNA reads as TGTGCCAGCTCACCAACTAGCGGGAGGGGGAATGAGCAGTTCTTC. Encoded protein: CASSPTSGRGNEQFF.

The sample holds a few counts of this clonotype. The rearrangement links TRBV18 to TRBJ2-1; D may be TRBD1 (5 bases). V shed 2 bases and J shed 0 bases, with 8 bases lying between them. The CDR3 runs 15 residues. The V gene's germline CDR1 is KGHSH and CDR2 LQKENI. The CDR3: CASSPRQNSYNEQFF. The CDR3 nucleotides read TGTGCCAGCTCACCAAGACAGAACTCCTACAATGAGCAGTTCTTC.

This clonotype was counted many times. The chain employs TRBV29-1 and TRBJ2-7; no firm D call. Germline CDR1 is SQVTM and CDR2 is ANQGSEA. V gave up 6 bases and J gave up 2 bases, with 23 bases separating them. The CDR3 loop spans 16 amino acids. The CDR3 protein is CSVQIRVEINAYEQYF. The CDR3 DNA is TGCAGCGTCCAAATCCGGGTGGAGATTAACGCCTACGAGCAGTACTTC.

At least ten counts were recorded for this clonotype. The chain links TRBV20-1 to TRBJ2-3; D is ambiguous. V lost 3 bases to trimming and J lost 4 bases, with 8 bases between them. The CDR3 is made up of 12 amino acids. CDR1 and CDR2 (germline): DFQATT, SNEGSKA (reference sequence). DNA for the CDR3: TGCAGTGCTAGTGCTGGGTCAGATACGCAGTATTTT. Protein product: CSASAGSDTQYF.

This clonotype was seen more than once but under ten times. The J gene is TRBJ2-1, the V gene TRBV10-3, with TRBD2 identical over 7 bases. This CDR3 has 16 amino acids. The ends lost 6 bases at V and 0 bases at J; junction bases unmatched: 8. From germline, CDR1 is ENHRY and CDR2 SYGVKD. CDR3 in amino acids: CAIRGRAGSSYNEQFF. The CDR3 DNA sequence: TGTGCCATCAGAGGGAGGGCCGGGAGCTCCTACAATGAGCAGTTCTTC.